What follows are 23 T cell receptor beta chains derived from one specimen sequenced in a study of blood T cells in healthy people across ages. Combining a sample-barcoded 5' primer with a J-beta primer mix, a second PCR ran for roughly 7 to 12 cycles. TCRdb fed the 5' RACE reads into MiXCR, producing one record per CDR3 protein. The sample records 350,000 to 450,000 distinct CDR3 sequences, over 45% being singletons. The sample was blood. The receptors here all came from a man aged 60-69 years in good health.

This clonotype has a handful of counts. The chain uses TRBV5-5 and TRBJ2-5; maybe TRBD2 (7 bases). The CDR3 contains 14 residues. Trimming took off 2 bases at V and 5 bases at J, with 13 bases between the two ends. CDR1 is SGHKS, CDR2 YYEKEE, per germline (reference sequence). Written as DNA, the CDR3 is TGTGCCAGCAGCTTAGGTGGGGGGGCCGAGACCCAGTACTTC. Residues: CASSLGGGAETQYF.

CDR3 sequence reads: CASSEPTEPNEKLFF. DNA of the CDR3: TGTGCCAGCAGTGAACCGACGGAGCCCAATGAAAAACTGTTTTTT. V and J are TRBV25-1 and TRBJ1-4; D remains unclear. This CDR3 contains 15 residues. Germline-derived CDR1 and CDR2 are MGHDK and SYGVNS. The V end lost 2 bases, the J end lost 5 bases, and 12 bases lay between the germline ends. The entire variable domain, with the rest obtained from reference TRBV25-1 and TRBJ1-4, is as follows: EADIYQTPRYLVIGTGKKITLECSQTMGHDKMYWYQQDPGMELHLIHYSYGVNSTEKGDLSSESTVSRIRTEHFPLTLESARPSHTSQYLCASSEPTEPNEKLFFGSGTQLSVL.

The rearrangement links TRBV9 to TRBJ1-2; possibly TRBD1 for D (6 bases). Looked up from germline, CDR1 is SGDLS and CDR2 is YYNGEE. The CDR3 is made up of 15 amino acids. The V end was cut by 4 bases, the J end by 0 bases, with 13 bases between. The CDR3 sequence: CASSTGGQTNYGYTF. The CDR3 DNA is TGTGCCAGCAGCACCGGAGGACAGACTAACTATGGCTACACCTTC.

This chain connects TRBV20-1 to TRBJ2-4; D might be TRBD2 (5 bases). The J call is uncertain, as TRBJ2-7 better fits the DNA end. Germline V gene lookup returns CDR1 DFQATT and CDR2 SNEGSKA (reference sequence). There are 11 residues in the CDR3. CDR3: CSGEGAYEQYF. The DNA of the CDR3 is TGCAGTGGAGAGGGAGCCTACGAGCAGTACTTC.

The V gene is TRBV10-3, the J gene TRBJ2-3; 9 positions agree with TRBD2. The CDR3 contains 14 residues. Germline V gene lookup returns CDR1 ENHRY and CDR2 SYGVKD. The ends lost 10 bases at V and 2 bases at J; junction bases unmatched: 7. CDR3 DNA sequence: TGTGCCACCCTTCTAGCGGGAAACACAGATACGCAGTATTTT. This translates into CATLLAGNTDTQYF.

This clonotype was detected only a few times. This chain uses TRBV7-2 with TRBJ2-1; D is possibly TRBD2 (5 bases). V was cut by 5 bases and J by 0 bases, with 11 bases left in between. The germline V gene has CDR1 SGHTA and CDR2 FQGNSA. The CDR3 is 15 amino acids. CDR3 sequence: CASSISVSSYNEQFF. CDR3 sequence (DNA): TGTGCCAGCAGCATTAGCGTCTCCTCCTACAATGAGCAGTTCTTC.

There are a few counts of this clonotype. The chain couples TRBV6-1 to TRBJ2-3; 13 bases line up with TRBD2. The germline gives CDR1 MNHNS, CDR2 SASEGT. Germline trimming cut 4 bases from V and 6 bases from J; bases unmatched to any gene: 7. The CDR3 runs to 16 residues. The CDR3 DNA sequence: TGTGCCAGCAGTGCTACTAGCGGGGGGGCAACCGATACGCAGTATTTT. Its translation: CASSATSGGATDTQYF.

V is TRBV7-2 and J is TRBJ2-7; D unresolved. The CDR3 runs 14 residues. The V end lost 1 base, the J end lost 2 bases, and 9 bases lay between the germline ends. Germline loops: CDR1 SGHTA, CDR2 FQGNSA. The CDR3 sequence is CASSLEASTYEQYF. The CDR3 DNA sequence: TGTGCCAGCAGCTTAGAGGCATCTACCTACGAGCAGTACTTC.

This clonotype was recorded a few times. The rearrangement uses TRBV4-1 and TRBJ2-7, with 8 bases matching TRBD2. The tail of the sequence fits TRBJ2-5 better, so the J call may be wrong. The CDR3 consists of 16 residues. CDR1 is MGHRA, CDR2 YSYEKL, per germline. As DNA, the CDR3 is TGCGCCAGCAGCCAGGGGGTAGCGGGGAATGAAGAGACCCAGTACTTC. It encodes CASSQGVAGNEETQYF.

V and J are TRBV4-2 and TRBJ2-5; D possibly uses TRBD1 or TRBD2 (5 bases each). Germline CDR1 LGHNA, CDR2 YNFKEQ. This CDR3 has 15 residues. The germline V and J ends were trimmed by 0 bases and 5 bases, with 13 bases remaining between them. CDR3 protein: CASSQDRDGGETQYF. CDR3 DNA sequence: TGTGCCAGCAGCCAAGATAGGGACGGCGGGGAGACCCAGTACTTC.

The table lists this clonotype with many counts. The chain links TRBV6-2 or TRBV6-3 to TRBJ2-6; D unclear. Germline-derived CDR1 and CDR2 are MNHEY and SVGEGT. V dropped 5 bases and J dropped 1 base, with 9 bases sitting between them. This CDR3 has 15 residues. For the CDR3, the DNA is TGTGCCAGCAGTAGATTTAAGTCTGGGGCCAACGTCCTGACTTTC. As protein: CASSRFKSGANVLTF.

The chain has TRBV18 and TRBJ2-7; a weak D match, TRBD1 (5 bases). The ends were cut back, 3 bases at V and 2 bases at J, with 11 bases in the middle. CDR1 and CDR2 from the germline V gene are KGHSH and LQKENI. The CDR3 extends over 14 amino acids. CDR3 residues: CASSPGQGTYEQYF. As DNA, the CDR3 is TGTGCCAGCTCACCGGGGCAGGGAACCTACGAGCAGTACTTC.

V usage is TRBV4-1 and J usage is TRBJ2-5; D is unclear. Germline V CDR1 and CDR2: MGHRA, YSYEKL. Trimming shortened V by 3 bases and J by 0 bases, and 8 bases separated the two germline ends. The CDR3 has 14 residues. CDR3 DNA sequence: TGCGCCAGCAGCCACCTAGACTACCAAGAGACCCAGTACTTC. This gives the protein CASSHLDYQETQYF.

The rearrangement uses TRBV2 and TRBJ2-5, with D maybe TRBD1 (5 bases). The V and J ends lost 7 bases and 5 bases respectively, with 11 bases between them. Germline assignment: CDR1 SNHLY and CDR2 FYNNEI. The CDR3 is 12 amino acids. The CDR3 nucleotides are TGTGCCAGCAAGGGTTCAGGGGAGACCCAGTACTTC. Translating gives CASKGSGETQYF.

There are many counts of this clonotype. The J gene is TRBJ2-6, the V gene TRBV4-1; no firm D call. Trimming pared 2 bases from V and 12 bases from J, leaving 14 bases between. The CDR3 sequence is 14 residues long. From germline, CDR1 is MGHRA and CDR2 YSYEKL. The CDR3: CASSQLEMVSVLTF. The CDR3 DNA reads as TGCGCCAGCAGCCAATTGGAGATGGTGTCCGTCCTGACTTTC.

CDR3 protein: CASSWGGANYGYTF. In nucleotides, the CDR3 is TGTGCCAGCAGTTGGGGGGGCGCTAACTATGGCTACACCTTC. This sequence joins TRBV12-3 or TRBV12-4 and TRBJ1-2; weak D call: TRBD1 (6 bases). V lost 4 bases and J 0 bases, leaving 9 bases between the germline ends. The CDR3 is 14 amino acids.

The chain is built from TRBV6-2 or TRBV6-3 and TRBJ2-5; D not resolved. V was pared by 0 bases and J by 11 bases, with 10 bases between. The germline gives CDR1 MNHEY, CDR2 SVGEGT. This CDR3 spans 12 amino acids. In DNA form, the CDR3 reads TGTGCCAGCAGTTACTCACATTATGAGCAGTACTTC. The encoded protein is CASSYSHYEQYF.

The V gene is TRBV5-1, the J gene TRBJ2-3, with D hard to call. The V end was cut by 2 bases, the J end by 6 bases, with 16 bases between. This CDR3 region has 15 residues. CDR1 is SGHRS and CDR2 is YFSETQ in the germline V gene. The CDR3 loop reads CASSFDIFQRDTQYF. The CDR3, as DNA: TGCGCCAGCAGCTTTGACATTTTTCAAAGGGATACGCAGTATTTT.

V gene TRBV2 combines with J gene TRBJ1-6; no firm D call. The CDR3 sequence is 15 residues long. Trimming removed 6 bases at V and 7 bases at J, with 16 bases between. CDR1 and CDR2 (germline): SNHLY, FYNNEI. CDR3 region: CASRAKPASNSPLHF. CDR3 in DNA: TGTGCCAGCAGGGCCAAACCGGCATCGAATTCACCCCTCCACTTT.

The rearrangement links TRBV6-6 to TRBJ2-7; 9 bases map to TRBD1. Looked up from germline, CDR1 is MNHNY and CDR2 is SVGAGI (reference sequence). CDR3 length equals 15 residues. The V and J ends lost 6 bases and 3 bases, in that order; junction bases with no gene match: 9. Here the CDR3 reads CASRPSGQGNYEQYF. CDR3 coding DNA: TGTGCCAGCAGGCCGTCCGGACAGGGGAACTACGAGCAGTACTTC.

This chain uses TRBV7-9 with TRBJ2-3, with 9 bases fitting TRBD1. Germline lookup yields CDR1 SEHNR and CDR2 FQNEAQ (reference sequence). Trimming cost V 5 bases and J 10 bases; bases outside gene matches: 13. The CDR3 sequence is 15 residues long. Written as DNA, the CDR3 is TGTGCCAGCAGCCCCCGGGACAGGGTTTCGGATGCGCAGTATTTT. Its protein product is CASSPRDRVSDAQYF. Variable domain in full (rest from reference TRBV7-9 and TRBJ2-3): DTGVSQNPRHKITKRGQNVTFRCDPISEHNRLYWYRQTLGQGPEFLTYFQNEAQLEKSRLLSDRFSAERPKGSFSTLEIQRTEQGDSAMYLCASSPRDRVSDAQYFGPGTRLTVL.

This clonotype has only a few counts. The V call is TRBV6-5, the J call TRBJ2-7; D might be TRBD1 (7 bases). Per germline, CDR1 MNHEY and CDR2 SVGAGI. V lost 8 bases and J 5 bases, leaving 10 bases between the germline ends. The CDR3 spans 11 residues. CDR3 DNA sequence: TGTGCCAGCTTCAGGGGGGACGAGCAGTACTTC. It encodes CASFRGDEQYF.

The J gene is TRBJ2-1, the V gene TRBV18; D gene ambiguous. V lost 3 bases to trimming and J lost 9 bases, with 6 bases between them. The CDR3 spans 11 residues. The germline V gene has CDR1 KGHSH and CDR2 LQKENI. CDR3 region: CASSPVGEQFF. DNA for the CDR3: TGTGCCAGCTCACCGGTGGGTGAGCAGTTCTTC.